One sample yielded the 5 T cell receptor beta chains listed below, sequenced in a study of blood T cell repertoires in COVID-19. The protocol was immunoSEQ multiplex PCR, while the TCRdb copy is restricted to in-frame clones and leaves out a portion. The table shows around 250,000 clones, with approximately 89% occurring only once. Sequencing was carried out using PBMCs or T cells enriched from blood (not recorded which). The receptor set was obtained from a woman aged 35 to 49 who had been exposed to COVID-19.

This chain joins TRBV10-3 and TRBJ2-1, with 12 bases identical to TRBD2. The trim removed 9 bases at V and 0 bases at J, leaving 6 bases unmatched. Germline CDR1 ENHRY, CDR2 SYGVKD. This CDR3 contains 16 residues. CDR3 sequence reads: CAIGLAGTSSYNEQFF. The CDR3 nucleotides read TGTGCCATAGGACTAGCGGGAACTAGCTCCTACAATGAGCAGTTCTTC.

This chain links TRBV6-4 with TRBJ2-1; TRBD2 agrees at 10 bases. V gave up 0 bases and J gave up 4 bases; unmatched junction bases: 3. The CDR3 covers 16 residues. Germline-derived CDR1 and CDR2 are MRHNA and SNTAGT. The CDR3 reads CASSDSERGGYNEQFF. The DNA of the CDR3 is TGTGCCAGCAGTGACTCCGAGCGGGGGGGATACAATGAGCAGTTCTTC.

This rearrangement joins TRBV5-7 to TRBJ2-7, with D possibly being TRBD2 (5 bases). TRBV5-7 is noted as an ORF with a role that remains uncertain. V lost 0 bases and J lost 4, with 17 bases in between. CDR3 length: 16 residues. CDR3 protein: CASSLVGRRLIYEQYF. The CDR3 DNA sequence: TGTGCCAGCAGCTTGGTGGGCAGGAGGCTAATTTACGAGCAGTACTTC.

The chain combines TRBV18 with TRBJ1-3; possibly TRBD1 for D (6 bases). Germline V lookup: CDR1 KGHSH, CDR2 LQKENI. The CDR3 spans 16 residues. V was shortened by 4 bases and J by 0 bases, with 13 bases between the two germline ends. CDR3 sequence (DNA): TGTGCCAGCTCACTCGGACAGCTAGACTCTGGAAACACCATATATTTT. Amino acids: CASSLGQLDSGNTIYF.

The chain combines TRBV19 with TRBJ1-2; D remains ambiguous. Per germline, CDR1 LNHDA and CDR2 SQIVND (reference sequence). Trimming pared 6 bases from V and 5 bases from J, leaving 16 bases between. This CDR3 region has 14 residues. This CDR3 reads CASRSTETSYGYTF. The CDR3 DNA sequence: TGTGCCAGTAGATCGACTGAAACCTCTTATGGCTACACCTTC. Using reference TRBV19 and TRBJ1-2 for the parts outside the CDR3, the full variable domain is DGGITQSPKYLFRKEGQNVTLSCEQNLNHDAMYWYRQDPGQGLRLIYYSQIVNDFQKGDIAEGYSVSREKKESFPLTVTSAQKNPTAFYLCASRSTETSYGYTFGSGTRLTVV.